This T cell receptor (beta chain) was documented in a study of spatial heterogeneity in lung cancer. About the study: A module score for T cells, taken from matched bulk RNA-seq, correlated strongly with TCR transcript counts in tumor regions. Notes on the study in general: Quantities of ubiquitous and regional expanded TCRs paralleled ubiquitous and regional nonsynonymous mutations, respectively. Tumors with more nonsynonymous mutations had more expanded intratumoral alpha and beta TCRs.

Looked up from germline, CDR1 is SEHNR and CDR2 is FQNEAQ (reference sequence). The CDR3 consists of 15 residues. V lost 4 bases to trimming and J lost 2 bases, with 9 bases between them. TCRdb fed the 5' RACE reads into MiXCR, producing one record per CDR3 protein. The sample lists 2,500 to 3,000 distinct CDR3 sequences; 9.5% to 15% were seen once. Time point meaning: sample taken at primary tumor resection. In its sample, this clonotype is medium-sized. The antigen is not known. This receptor was taken from a male donor with early-stage non-small cell lung cancer. The specimen was lung tumor tissue, collected at surgery. The chain recombines TRBV7-9 with TRBJ2-6; unclear D gene. CDR3 bases: TGTGCCAGCAGCTCTTACCTACCTGGGGCCAACGTCCTGACTTTC. Translating gives CASSSYLPGANVLTF.